This T cell receptor beta chain was recovered during a study of cytomegalovirus exposure and HLA in healthy donors. Study results and caveats: Rates of TCR association differed by HLA locus in a later analysis, with DRB1 highest and HLA-C lowest.

Note on this clone: Its antigen remains unknown.

13 Jbeta primers and 60 Vbeta primers were used for the PCR. Clones were read by immunoSEQ multiplex PCR, and TCRdb kept only the in-frame ones, dropping some. The profile covers some 97,000 clones, with more than 65% appearing a single time and around 4.8% taken by the ten largest. The CDR3 sequence is 13 residues long. Germline CDR1 is LNHDA and CDR2 is SQIVND (reference sequence). The V end was cut by 3 bases, the J end by 3 bases, with 6 bases between. Healthy bone marrow donors made up the donor group. Sequenced material: PBMCs. This chain links TRBV19 with TRBJ1-5; the D is unclear. This clonotype was obtained from a woman aged 18 to 35 in good health and CMV-seropositive. CDR3 in DNA: TGTGCCAGTAGTATCCAGGCCAATCAGCCCCAGCATTTT. It translates to CASSIQANQPQHF.